The sequence of this T cell receptor (beta chain) was determined in a study of T-cell memory formation after mild COVID-19. TCRdb reprocessed the 5' RACE reads with MiXCR, giving one entry per CDR3 protein. The sample holds about 210,000 distinct CDR3 sequences; around 25% are singletons and the top ten take roughly 11%. The source of this sequence is an adult woman who had mild COVID-19 (a few samples of this study predate the infection). Cell type and time point are not known. The sample was PBMCs or a T cell subset sorted from them (not recorded which).

Written as DNA, the CDR3 is TGTGCCAGCTCACCAAACAACGAGCAGTACTTC. The encoded protein is CASSPNNEQYF. This rearrangement joins TRBV18 to TRBJ2-7; D is ambiguous. This CDR3 contains 11 residues. CDR1 is KGHSH and CDR2 is LQKENI in the germline V gene. Trimming pared 2 bases from V and 5 bases from J, leaving 4 bases between.